Shown below are 2 T cell receptor beta chains from a single sample sequenced in a study of blood T cell repertoires in COVID-19. TCRdb keeps only in-frame clones here, not all; method: immunoSEQ multiplex PCR. The table has about 120,000 clones, about 80% seen once. The sequencing input was peripheral blood. Receptors were obtained from a woman older than 75 with acute or convalescent COVID-19.

V and J are TRBV4-2 and TRBJ1-1; 7 bases match TRBD1. This CDR3 has 13 residues. Germline-derived CDR1 and CDR2 are LGHNA and YNFKEQ. Unmatched junction bases numbered 6, after V lost 4 bases and J lost 7 bases. The CDR3 here is CASSPGTASEAFF. The CDR3 region has the DNA TGTGCCAGCAGCCCCGGGACAGCCAGTGAAGCTTTCTTT.

The chain employs TRBV3-1 (or the pseudogene TRBV3-2) and TRBJ1-3, with D maybe TRBD1 (5 bases). Trimming took 0 bases from V and 2 from J, leaving 11 bases between them. Germline CDR1 is LGHDT and CDR2 is YNNKEL (reference sequence). The CDR3 consists of 16 residues. The CDR3 protein is CASSQDPRGTGNTIYF. CDR3 coding DNA: TGTGCCAGCAGCCAAGATCCAAGGGGAACTGGAAACACCATATATTTT.